This TCR beta chain was obtained from a study of response to subunit inactivated influenza vaccine. Study outcomes and limitations: Authors suggested each seasonal flu vaccination may recruit only limited numbers of new T cells.

This clonotype was observed at least ten times. The antigen is undetermined. J was trimmed by 5 bases and V by 4 bases; bases with no gene match: 6. Germline loops: CDR1 SNHLY, CDR2 FYNNEI. CDR3 length equals 15 residues. TCRdb called the RT-PCR reads again in MiXCR, with one record for every CDR3 protein. In the table there are almost 600,000 distinct CDR3 sequences, approximately 15% of which are singletons. This chain links TRBV2 with TRBJ2-2; 8 bases fit TRBD1. The material was PBMCs from blood, obtained 12 days after vaccination. This TCR came from a man in his forties or fifties who received an inactivated influenza vaccine. The CDR3 loop is CASSGQGAGTGELFF. The CDR3 DNA is TGTGCCAGCAGTGGGCAGGGGGCTGGAACCGGGGAGCTGTTTTTT.